This T cell receptor beta chain was sequenced for a study of CD8+ T cells in alopecia areata. Whole-study findings and limits: Affected lesional scalp, above all in alopecia totalis/universalis, was more clonal than normal scalp.

In the case of this clone: What it binds is unknown.

cDNA serving as the sequencing template came from extracted, reverse transcribed RNA. Only in-frame clones appear in the TCRdb table, and some are missing; sequencing was by immunoSEQ multiplex PCR. This table holds some 170,000 clones, just under 60% found once. Individuals with alopecia areata gave both lesional scalp punch biopsies and peripheral blood for collection. The researchers isolated CD4+ and CD8+ T cells from PBMCs by sorting. The germline V gene encodes CDR1 GTSNPN and CDR2 SVGIG (reference sequence). The CDR3 is 17 residues long. V lost 3 bases, J lost 7 bases, and 18 bases stayed unmatched.

This chain links TRBV30 with TRBJ1-1; TRBD1 agrees at 9 bases. The source material was CD4+ T cells sorted from blood, sampled at week 0. The source of this sequence is a human donor with alopecia areata. Here the CDR3 DNA reads TGTGCCTGGAGCATCCGTCCCGGGACAGGGATCCGGGGTGAAGCTTTCTTT. Amino acids: CAWSIRPGTGIRGEAFF. Variable domain in full (rest from reference TRBV30 and TRBJ1-1): SQTIHQWPATLVQPVGSPLSLECTVEGTSNPNLYWYRQAAGRGLQLLFYSVGIGQISSEVPQNLSASRPQDRQFILSSKKLLLSDSGFYLCAWSIRPGTGIRGEAFFGQGTRLTVV.